Listed here are 24 T cell receptor beta chains from one sample, sequenced in a study of molecular identifiers for immune sequencing clone quantification. TCRdb itself ran the PCR reads through MiXCR, one entry per CDR3 protein. Among about 100,000 distinct CDR3 sequences listed, about 21% were seen once. The sequenced sample was naive CD8+ T cells from blood, with Jurkat cell RNA spiked in. Subset specified: FACS-sorted CD8+CD4-CCR7+CD45RA+ naive T cells. These receptors were obtained from a human donor in good health. Some libraries in this study had Jurkat cell RNA spiked in.

This clonotype has only a few counts. This sequence joins TRBV28 and TRBJ2-7, with 10 bases aligning to TRBD2. J was trimmed by 6 bases and V by 3 bases; bases with no gene match: 14. Germline lookup yields CDR1 MDHEN and CDR2 SYDVKM. The CDR3 sequence is 17 residues long. CDR3 amino acids: CASSFLVGTSGMGEQYF. CDR3 in DNA: TGTGCCAGCAGTTTTCTAGTGGGTACTAGCGGGATGGGCGAGCAGTACTTC.

This clonotype was counted many times. The CDR3 DNA is TGTGCCACCAGCAGAGCGGTAGCCAAAAACATTCAGTACTTC. Translation gives CATSRAVAKNIQYF. V usage is TRBV15 and J usage is TRBJ2-4; D is unclear. The ends were cut back, 1 base at V and 0 bases at J, with 4 bases in the middle. Per germline, CDR1 LNHNV and CDR2 YYDKDF (reference sequence). The CDR3 sequence is 14 residues long.

This clonotype was recorded only once. The chain uses TRBV14 and TRBJ2-5; D remains unclear. CDR1 is SGHDN, CDR2 FVKESK, per germline. V lost 0 bases to trimming and J lost 7 bases, with 18 bases between them. The CDR3 has 16 residues. The CDR3: CASSQERVSEKGTQYF. The CDR3 DNA reads as TGTGCCAGCAGCCAAGAAAGGGTCAGTGAAAAAGGGACCCAGTACTTC.

This clonotype has at least ten counts. V gene TRBV19 combines with J gene TRBJ2-7, with D perhaps matching TRBD2 (5 bases). Per the germline V gene, CDR1 is LNHDA and CDR2 is SQIVND (reference sequence). The V and J ends lost 7 bases and 7 bases respectively, with 14 bases between them. The length of the CDR3 is 12 residues. Here the CDR3 reads CASMGIAREQYF. CDR3 DNA: TGTGCCAGTATGGGGATAGCGCGGGAGCAGTACTTC.

This clonotype appeared many times. The V gene is TRBV4-1, the J gene TRBJ2-1; 7 nucleotides line up with TRBD2. J gave up 6 bases and V 2 bases, and 7 bases lay outside the gene matches. CDR1 MGHRA and CDR2 YSYEKL come from the germline V gene. The CDR3 sequence is 15 residues long. The CDR3 is CASSQIAGDVNEQFF. The CDR3 region has the DNA TGCGCCAGCAGCCAAATCGCGGGGGATGTCAATGAGCAGTTCTTC.

V gene TRBV12-3 or TRBV12-4 combines with J gene TRBJ2-1, with 7 positions matching TRBD1. This CDR3 is built from 16 residues. Unmatched junction bases numbered 9, after V lost 3 bases and J lost 4 bases. The CDR3 DNA is TGTGCCAGCAGTTTTGAGGGGACAGAAAAATACAATGAGCAGTTCTTC. As protein: CASSFEGTEKYNEQFF.

There are a few counts of this clonotype. The chain employs TRBV27 and TRBJ2-1; D is unclear. V was clipped by 2 bases and J by 3 bases, with 14 bases between them. This CDR3 region has 16 residues. Germline-derived CDR1 and CDR2 are MNHEY and SMNVEV (reference sequence). DNA for the CDR3: TGTGCCAGCAGTTTACATCGCGGATTGGGCTACAATGAGCAGTTCTTC. This codes for CASSLHRGLGYNEQFF.

This clonotype was detected many times. The chain carries TRBV27 and TRBJ2-5; D may be TRBD1 (6 bases). V gave up 6 bases and J gave up 2 bases, with 10 bases separating them. In germline, CDR1 is MNHEY, CDR2 SMNVEV (reference sequence). The CDR3 runs 13 residues. The CDR3 reads CASSRGLQETQYF. The CDR3 bases are TGTGCCAGCAGCAGGGGCCTGCAAGAGACCCAGTACTTC.

This clonotype was observed many times. This chain joins TRBV28 and TRBJ2-2, with D possibly being TRBD2 (5 bases). Trimming removed 3 bases from V and 2 bases from J, with 10 bases in between. The CDR3 has 15 residues. Germline CDR1 is MDHEN and CDR2 is SYDVKM. The CDR3 spells CASSLRTANTGELFF. CDR3 nucleotides: TGTGCCAGCAGTTTGAGGACTGCAAACACCGGGGAGCTGTTTTTT. Using reference TRBV28 and TRBJ2-2 for the parts outside the CDR3, the full variable domain is DVKVTQSSRYLVKRTGEKVFLECVQDMDHENMFWYRQDPGLGLRLIYFSYDVKMKEKGDIPEGYSVSREKKERFSLILESASTNQTSMYLCASSLRTANTGELFFGEGSRLTVL.

This clonotype was observed many times. V usage is TRBV20-1 and J usage is TRBJ2-3; 11 nucleotides align to TRBD1. The CDR3 is made up of 14 amino acids. The V segment lost 5 bases and the J segment 3 bases; nucleotides outside the gene matches: 4. Germline V CDR1 and CDR2: DFQATT, SNEGSKA (reference sequence). The CDR3 DNA is TGCAGTGCTGGAGGGACAGGGGGTACAGATACGCAGTATTTT. Its protein product is CSAGGTGGTDTQYF.

This clonotype was observed many times. The chain combines TRBV25-1 with TRBJ1-1; D perhaps matches TRBD1 (6 bases). Germline values: CDR1 MGHDK, CDR2 SYGVNS. The CDR3 loop spans 14 amino acids. V was shortened by 3 bases and J by 5 bases, with 13 bases between the two germline ends. For the CDR3, the DNA is TGTGCCAGCAGTGACGGGGGCGACGATACTGAAGCTTTCTTT. Translated: CASSDGGDDTEAFF.

This clonotype was observed many times. This chain uses TRBV4-3 with TRBJ2-5; D is possibly TRBD2 (6 bases). V lost 4 bases, J lost 5 bases, and 14 bases lay in between. Germline values: CDR1 LGHNA, CDR2 YSLEER. CDR3 size: 14 residues. The CDR3 sequence is CASSRGVMAETQYF. CDR3 nucleotides: TGCGCCAGCAGCCGGGGGGTCATGGCGGAGACCCAGTACTTC.

At least ten counts were recorded for this clonotype. The chain uses TRBV7-9 and TRBJ1-4; 8 bases map to TRBD1. This CDR3 is built from 14 residues. After removal of 4 bases from V and 8 bases from J, the junction contained 6 bases not matched to a gene. Per the germline V gene, CDR1 is SEHNR and CDR2 is FQNEAQ (reference sequence). The CDR3: CASSYQGAGEKLFF. The CDR3 DNA reads as TGTGCCAGCAGCTACCAGGGGGCGGGCGAAAAACTGTTTTTT.

This clonotype was seen at least ten times. The chain employs TRBV28 and TRBJ2-1, with TRBD1 matching over 7 bases. V lost 6 bases and J lost 5; bases outside the gene matches: 13. The CDR3 loop spans 16 amino acids. Germline V gene sequence: CDR1 MDHEN, CDR2 SYDVKM. The CDR3 sequence is CASSKHRQGRNNEQFF. The CDR3 nucleotides read TGTGCCAGCAGCAAGCACCGACAGGGCCGTAACAATGAGCAGTTCTTC.

This clonotype was observed at least ten times. The chain has TRBV7-9 and TRBJ2-2; tentatively, D is TRBD1 or TRBD2 (5 bases each). The ends were cut back, 5 bases at V and 0 bases at J, with 10 bases in the middle. From germline, CDR1 is SEHNR and CDR2 FQNEAQ (reference sequence). This CDR3 is built from 15 residues. The CDR3 is CASSSRDANTGELFF. The CDR3, as DNA: TGTGCCAGCAGCAGCAGGGACGCGAACACCGGGGAGCTGTTTTTT.

The chain recombines TRBV7-2 with TRBJ2-7, with D perhaps matching TRBD2 (6 bases). The V end was cut by 4 bases, the J end by 4 bases, with 26 bases between. This CDR3 is 18 amino acids long. Germline values: CDR1 SGHTA, CDR2 FQGNSA. The DNA of the CDR3 is TGTGCCAGCAGCTCCCCCAGGCAGGAACTAGCTGTGCGTTACGAGCAGTACTTC. This gives the protein CASSSPRQELAVRYEQYF.

This clonotype was recorded many times. The CDR3: CASSRQGAPTDTQYF. The CDR3 bases are TGTGCCAGCAGTCGACAGGGGGCCCCCACAGATACGCAGTATTTT. The rearrangement links TRBV12-3 or TRBV12-4 to TRBJ2-3; TRBD1 aligns across 10 bases. After removal of 5 bases from V and 2 bases from J, the junction contained 4 bases not matched to a gene. CDR3 length equals 15 residues.

This clonotype was seen repeatedly, ten times or more. V usage is TRBV4-1 and J usage is TRBJ1-1; D call uncertain. There are 16 residues in the CDR3. With 0 bases removed from V and 4 bases from J, the gap between germline ends came to 15 bases. Germline CDR1 and CDR2: MGHRA and YSYEKL. The CDR3 reads CASSQDIRDWATEAFF. CDR3 in DNA: TGCGCCAGCAGCCAAGATATCCGGGATTGGGCCACTGAAGCTTTCTTT.

Many counts were recorded for this clonotype. The chain couples TRBV27 to TRBJ2-7; D not resolved. The CDR3 extends over 13 amino acids. CDR1 is MNHEY and CDR2 is SMNVEV in the germline V gene (reference sequence). V shed 2 bases and J shed 5 bases, with 10 bases lying between them. CDR3 region: CASSLVGSHEQYF. The CDR3 bases are TGTGCCAGCAGTTTAGTGGGCAGCCACGAGCAGTACTTC.

V is TRBV27 and J is TRBJ2-1; 7 positions match TRBD2. The germline gives CDR1 MNHEY, CDR2 SMNVEV (reference sequence). CDR3 length equals 16 residues. The ends lost 3 bases at V and 0 bases at J; junction bases unmatched: 5. The CDR3 sequence is CASSFGAGYSYNEQFF. CDR3 bases: TGTGCCAGCAGTTTCGGAGCGGGATACTCCTACAATGAGCAGTTCTTC.

In its sample, this clonotype was seen many times. The chain uses TRBV20-1 and TRBJ2-5, with D possibly being TRBD1 (6 bases). V was cut by 1 base and J by 1 base, with 16 bases left in between. The CDR3 consists of 16 residues. The V gene's germline CDR1 is DFQATT and CDR2 SNEGSKA (reference sequence). Here the CDR3 DNA reads TGCAGTGCTAGAGGTACCGGACAGTTGCGCCAAGAGACCCAGTACTTC. Residues: CSARGTGQLRQETQYF.

The chain couples TRBV11-2 to TRBJ1-1; maybe TRBD1 (5 bases). The CDR3 length is 16 residues. The germline CDR1 and CDR2 sequences are SGHAT and FQNNGV. Trimming left V 5 bases short and J 4 bases short, with 20 bases between. Written as DNA, the CDR3 is TGTGCCAGCAGCCCGCGGGACGGCCTTTCGGCCACTGAAGCTTTCTTT. This sequence encodes CASSPRDGLSATEAFF.

The chain links TRBV4-1 to TRBJ2-5; a possible D gene is TRBD2 (7 bases). Germline CDR1 MGHRA, CDR2 YSYEKL. The CDR3 has 15 amino acids. Trimming pared 4 bases from V and 1 base from J, leaving 13 bases between. CDR3 coding DNA: TGCGCCAGCAGCCGAGGGGGGGGGGCCCAAGAGACCCAGTACTTC. Its protein product is CASSRGGGAQETQYF.

Details on this clonotype: One junction end disagrees with the germline gene, perhaps due to a read error. The chain joins TRBV28 to TRBJ2-2; 11 nucleotides align to TRBD1. The V gene's germline CDR1 is MDHEN and CDR2 SYDVKM. This CDR3 has 18 amino acids. The CDR3 DNA sequence: TGTGCCAGCAGTACAACCCCGGACAGGGGGCAGGACACCGGGGGGCTGTTTTTT. Translation: CASSTTPDRGQDTGGLFF. The whole variable domain, filled in from reference TRBV28 and TRBJ2-2, reads DVKVTQSSRYLVKRTGEKVFLECVQDMDHENMFWYRQDPGLGLRLIYFSYDVKMKEKGDIPEGYSVSREKKERFSLILESASTNQTSMYLCASSTTPDRGQDTGGLFFGEGSRLTVL.